The 28 T cell receptor beta chains given below trace back to one sample, sequenced in a study of OX40 agonist ivuxolimab in advanced cancers. Libraries were prepared by immunoSEQ multiplex PCR; TCRdb keeps only in-frame clonotypes and omits some of them. The table records over 55,000 clones, just over 90% of them present only once. Sequenced here: CD4+ or CD8+ T cells sorted from blood, sampled in a trial of the OX40 agonist ivuxolimab. The receptors stem from an adult with an advanced solid tumor such as melanoma, head and neck, liver or kidney cancer.

On this clone: Other DNA sequences in this specimen translate into the identical CDR3. This rearrangement joins TRBV5-1 to TRBJ2-5, with 8 bases identical to TRBD2. With V trimmed by 4 bases and J by 2 bases, 4 bases remained unmatched. Germline CDR1 is SGHRS and CDR2 is YFSETQ. There are 14 residues in the CDR3. The CDR3 sequence: CASSPGLGQETQYF. The CDR3 DNA reads as TGCGCCAGCAGCCCGGGACTAGGGCAAGAGACCCAGTACTTC.

Here the CDR3 reads CASTATWGTGEKLFF. The DNA for the CDR3 is TGTGCCAGTACCGCTACGTGGGGAACAGGCGAAAAACTGTTTTTT. The chain links TRBV19 to TRBJ1-4; perhaps TRBD1 as D (5 bases). The V gene lost 7 bases and the J gene lost 8 bases, with 20 bases spanning the gap. This CDR3 region has 15 residues. The germline V gene has CDR1 LNHDA and CDR2 SQIVND (reference sequence).

The chain employs TRBV9 and TRBJ2-5, with 10 bases matching TRBD2. V dropped 3 bases and J dropped 2; count of bases not matched to a gene: 4. CDR3 length equals 15 residues. The germline V gene has CDR1 SGDLS and CDR2 YYNGEE. The CDR3 DNA reads TGTGCCAGCAGCGGGGGGACTAGCGCTCAAGAGACCCAGTACTTC. It is translated as CASSGGTSAQETQYF.

This CDR3 is CASRREGGNYGYTF. DNA of the CDR3: TGTGCCAGCCGGAGGGAAGGGGGCAACTATGGCTACACCTTC. The rearrangement links TRBV5-4 to TRBJ1-2; 7 bases fit TRBD1. The V gene end was trimmed by 7 bases and the J gene end by 2 bases; junction bases not matched to a gene: 8. Germline V gene data show CDR1 as SGHNT and CDR2 as YYREEE (reference sequence). The CDR3 is 14 residues long.

The rearrangement links TRBV2 to TRBJ2-7, with 10 bases fitting TRBD1. Losses at the gene ends were 7 bases for V and 5 bases for J; bases not matched to a gene: 5. CDR3 length: 13 residues. CDR1 SNHLY and CDR2 FYNNEI come from the germline V gene. CDR3 in amino acids: CASKRDRGHEQYF. The CDR3 coding sequence is TGTGCCAGCAAACGCGACAGGGGGCACGAGCAGTACTTC.

This rearrangement joins TRBV29-1 to TRBJ1-1; D gene uncertain. The length of the CDR3 is 14 residues. Trimming removed 2 bases at V and 1 base at J, with 11 bases between. Germline CDR1 reads SQVTM; CDR2 reads ANQGSEA. CDR3 in amino acids: CSVERWQTNTEAFF. CDR3 bases: TGCAGCGTTGAACGGTGGCAGACGAACACTGAAGCTTTCTTT.

This clone was observed once. The CDR3 region has the DNA TGTGCCAGCAGCTTAGGTCAGTCTGGGGCTCAAGAGACCCAGTACTTC. This codes for CASSLGQSGAQETQYF. The chain has TRBV11-3 and TRBJ2-5; maybe TRBD1 (5 bases). The CDR3 sequence is 16 residues long. The V end was cut by 1 base, the J end by 2 bases, with 14 bases between. Germline V gene data show CDR1 as SGHNT and CDR2 as YENEEA.

This chain links TRBV18 with TRBJ1-2, with unresolved D. The CDR3 is 14 amino acids. CDR1 and CDR2 from the germline V gene are KGHSH and LQKENI. The V and J ends lost 0 bases and 5 bases respectively, with 10 bases between them. CDR3 sequence: CASSPPSTPYGYTF. The CDR3 DNA reads TGTGCCAGCTCACCACCGAGCACGCCATATGGCTACACCTTC.

V usage is TRBV2 and J usage is TRBJ2-1; no clear D. Trimming pared 2 bases from V and 0 bases from J, leaving 11 bases between. This CDR3 is 16 amino acids long. Germline values: CDR1 SNHLY, CDR2 FYNNEI. The CDR3 DNA reads TGTGCCAGCAGTGAAAGTTACGGCGGCTCCTACAATGAGCAGTTCTTC. The encoded protein is CASSESYGGSYNEQFF.

DNA of the CDR3: TGTGCCAGCACCCCCGCGGGAAGATACGAGCAGTACTTC. Encoded protein: CASTPAGRYEQYF. The chain carries TRBV6-5 and TRBJ2-7; the D gene is possibly TRBD2 (6 bases). The germline V gene encodes CDR1 MNHEY and CDR2 SVGAGI. The CDR3 is 13 amino acids. The V end lost 7 bases, the J end lost 4 bases, and 14 bases lay between the germline ends.

The rearrangement uses TRBV18 and TRBJ2-1; weak D call: TRBD2 (5 bases). This CDR3 is built from 12 residues. The V gene lost 4 bases and the J gene lost 10 bases, with 11 bases spanning the gap. Germline V lookup: CDR1 KGHSH, CDR2 LQKENI. CDR3: CASSRAGGEQFF. Written as DNA, the CDR3 is TGTGCCAGCTCACGAGCAGGAGGAGAGCAGTTCTTC.

J is TRBJ2-1 and V is TRBV25-1; 9 nucleotides agree with TRBD2. The junction had 12 bases not matched to a gene; V was cut back by 1 base and J by 5 bases. In germline, CDR1 is MGHDK, CDR2 SYGVNS. The CDR3 consists of 18 residues. The DNA of the CDR3 is TGTGCCAGCAGTGAATTAACCGCCGGGACTAGCACCGACAATGAGCAGTTCTTC. This translates into CASSELTAGTSTDNEQFF. Combining the CDR3 with reference TRBV25-1 and TRBJ2-1 gives the whole variable domain EADIYQTPRYLVIGTGKKITLECSQTMGHDKMYWYQQDPGMELHLIHYSYGVNSTEKGDLSSESTVSRIRTEHFPLTLESARPSHTSQYLCASSELTAGTSTDNEQFFGPGTRLTVL.

The chain employs TRBV7-2 and TRBJ1-1; a weak D match, TRBD1 (5 bases). Germline assignment: CDR1 SGHTA and CDR2 FQGNSA. CDR3 length: 15 residues. V was trimmed by 4 bases and J by 1 base, leaving 13 bases between them. DNA of the CDR3: TGTGCCAGCAGCTGGGGCGGGTTAGGGAACACTGAAGCTTTCTTT. Translated, it gives CASSWGGLGNTEAFF.

This clone was seen once. J is TRBJ2-3 and V is TRBV5-1, with 7 bases matching TRBD2. The CDR3 length is 17 residues. V shed 4 bases and J 0 bases; nucleotides not matched to a gene: 11. In germline, CDR1 is SGHRS, CDR2 YFSETQ. The CDR3 nucleotides are TGCGCCAGCAGCCCCGGTAGGGCGGGAGTTAGCACAGATACGCAGTATTTT. Its protein is CASSPGRAGVSTDTQYF.

The V gene is TRBV4-1, the J gene TRBJ2-5; TRBD2 matches at 8 bases. Per germline, CDR1 MGHRA and CDR2 YSYEKL. Trimming at V came to 1 base and at J to 1 base, leaving 8 bases not matched to a gene. This CDR3 has 17 residues. In DNA form, the CDR3 reads TGCGCCAGCAGCCAAGGTCCCGAGCGGGGGACCCAAGAGACCCAGTACTTC. Encoded protein: CASSQGPERGTQETQYF.

The chain couples TRBV10-3 to TRBJ2-3; 9 bases match TRBD1. J gave up 2 bases and V 2 bases, and 5 bases lay outside the gene matches. Per germline, CDR1 ENHRY and CDR2 SYGVKD. CDR3 length: 16 residues. DNA for the CDR3: TGTGCCATCAGTGAGGGGACAGGGAAAATCACAGATACGCAGTATTTT. Amino acid sequence: CAISEGTGKITDTQYF.

The chain carries TRBV28 and TRBJ2-4, with a weak D call TRBD2 (5 bases). The CDR3 loop spans 19 amino acids. Trimming left V 6 bases short and J 0 bases short, with 24 bases between. The germline V gene encodes CDR1 MDHEN and CDR2 SYDVKM. The CDR3 sequence is CASRKDSEGLPLAKNIQYF. In nucleotides, the CDR3 is TGTGCCAGCAGGAAAGACTCAGAAGGACTCCCGCTAGCCAAAAACATTCAGTACTTC. The variable domain in full, completed from reference TRBV28 and TRBJ2-4, reads DVKVTQSSRYLVKRTGEKVFLECVQDMDHENMFWYRQDPGLGLRLIYFSYDVKMKEKGDIPEGYSVSREKKERFSLILESASTNQTSMYLCASRKDSEGLPLAKNIQYFGAGTRLSVL.

This clone was recorded only once. The chain carries TRBV2 and TRBJ1-4; maybe TRBD1 (6 bases). V lost 7 bases to trimming and J lost 7 bases, with 16 bases between them. CDR1 is SNHLY and CDR2 is FYNNEI in the germline V gene. There are 14 residues in the CDR3. Here the CDR3 reads CASTGGQEGEKLFF. For the CDR3, the DNA is TGTGCCAGCACTGGGGGGCAAGAGGGTGAAAAACTGTTTTTT. The full variable domain, its missing parts supplied by reference TRBV2 and TRBJ1-4, is EPEVTQTPSHQVTQMGQEVILRCVPISNHLYFYWYRQILGQKVEFLVSFYNNEISEKSEIFDDQFSVERPDGSNFTLKIRSTKLEDSAMYFCASTGGQEGEKLFFGSGTQLSVL.

The rearrangement uses TRBV5-4 and TRBJ2-3, with a possible D match to TRBD2 (5 bases). V lost 3 bases and J lost 5, with 10 bases in between. Germline-derived CDR1 and CDR2 are SGHNT and YYREEE (reference sequence). The length of the CDR3 is 13 residues. The CDR3 loop is CASSSGGRDTQYF. The CDR3 region has the DNA TGTGCCAGCAGCTCAGGAGGCCGAGATACGCAGTATTTT.

This chain connects TRBV28 to TRBJ2-7; 7 positions match TRBD2. From germline, CDR1 is MDHEN and CDR2 SYDVKM. The CDR3 is 17 residues long. V gave up 5 bases and J gave up 0 bases; unmatched junction bases: 13. The CDR3 is CASSMIQAGLSSYEQYF. CDR3 nucleotides: TGTGCCAGCAGTATGATTCAAGCGGGATTAAGCTCCTACGAGCAGTACTTC.

This chain connects TRBV4-2 to TRBJ2-7; D is perhaps TRBD1 or TRBD2 (6 bases each). Germline CDR1 LGHNA, CDR2 YNFKEQ. CDR3 length: 17 residues. Trimming removed 1 base from V and 1 base from J, with 17 bases in between. CDR3 loop: CASSQALGGLHSYEQYF. CDR3 in DNA: TGTGCCAGCAGCCAAGCCTTGGGGGGCCTTCATTCCTACGAGCAGTACTTC.

The V call is TRBV6-6, the J call TRBJ2-6, with D unclear. The CDR3 is 16 amino acids. The germline gives CDR1 MNHNY, CDR2 SVGAGI (reference sequence). Trimming cost V 8 bases and J 3 bases, with 17 bases left between them. CDR3 sequence reads: CASLGSLELGANVLTF. The CDR3 coding sequence is TGTGCCAGCCTGGGATCCCTTGAGCTTGGGGCCAACGTCCTGACTTTC.

V is TRBV5-1 and J is TRBJ2-1, with D perhaps TRBD1 (6 bases). CDR1 SGHRS and CDR2 YFSETQ come from the germline V gene. The CDR3 extends over 17 amino acids. Between the trimmed V and J ends, which lost 0 bases and 4 bases, there was a span of 17 bases. The CDR3 DNA follows: TGCGCCAGCAGCTTGGCCCCCCAAGGACAGCTATACAATGAGCAGTTCTTC. The encoded protein is CASSLAPQGQLYNEQFF. The full variable domain, completed using reference TRBV5-1 and TRBJ2-1, is KAGVTQTPRYLIKTRGQQVTLSCSPISGHRSVSWYQQTPGQGLQFLFEYFSETQRNKGNFPGRFSGRQFSNSRSEMNVSTLELGDSALYLCASSLAPQGQLYNEQFFGPGTRLTVL.

The J gene is TRBJ2-5, the V gene TRBV7-2; D gene uncertain. The DNA end is a closer match to TRBJ2-7, so the J assignment may be wrong. CDR3 length equals 12 residues. Germline values: CDR1 SGHTA, CDR2 FQGNSA. CDR3 sequence: CASSSQLYEQYF. CDR3 bases: TGTGCCAGCAGCTCGCAATTGTACGAGCAGTACTTC.

The chain has TRBV7-7 and TRBJ2-3; 9 bases are shared with TRBD1. Germline V CDR1 and CDR2: SSHAT, FNYEAQ (reference sequence). The CDR3 runs to 14 residues. V lost 3 bases to trimming and J lost 6 bases; unmatched junction nucleotides: 4. The CDR3 DNA follows: TGTGCCAGCAGCTTGACAGGGGGAGGGGATACGCAGTATTTT. Its translation is CASSLTGGGDTQYF.

The rearrangement uses TRBV20-1 and TRBJ2-3, with D unclear. V lost 4 bases to trimming and J lost 1 base, with 3 bases between them. This CDR3 region has 11 residues. Germline V gene sequence: CDR1 DFQATT, CDR2 SNEGSKA (reference sequence). The CDR3 region is CSATRTDTQYF. CDR3 bases: TGCAGTGCTACCCGCACAGATACGCAGTATTTT.

The gene calls are TRBV19 and TRBJ2-7, with 7 nucleotides matching TRBD2. Germline V gene sequence: CDR1 LNHDA, CDR2 SQIVND (reference sequence). The CDR3 extends over 13 amino acids. V lost 8 bases, J lost 7 bases, and 11 bases stayed unmatched. The CDR3 DNA sequence: TGTGCCAGTCAGGTCGGTTTGGGAGGGGAGCAGTACTTC. This sequence encodes CASQVGLGGEQYF. The whole variable domain, filled in from reference TRBV19 and TRBJ2-7, reads DGGITQSPKYLFRKEGQNVTLSCEQNLNHDAMYWYRQDPGQGLRLIYYSQIVNDFQKGDIAEGYSVSREKKESFPLTVTSAQKNPTAFYLCASQVGLGGEQYFGPGTRLTVT.

This chain links TRBV6-6 with TRBJ2-5; D possibly corresponds to TRBD1 (5 bases). Germline lookup yields CDR1 MNHNY and CDR2 SVGAGI (reference sequence). V gave up 2 bases and J gave up 1 base, with 8 bases separating them. CDR3 length: 14 residues. The CDR3 is CASSYGRAQETQYF. The CDR3 nucleotides read TGTGCCAGCAGTTACGGCAGGGCCCAAGAGACCCAGTACTTC.